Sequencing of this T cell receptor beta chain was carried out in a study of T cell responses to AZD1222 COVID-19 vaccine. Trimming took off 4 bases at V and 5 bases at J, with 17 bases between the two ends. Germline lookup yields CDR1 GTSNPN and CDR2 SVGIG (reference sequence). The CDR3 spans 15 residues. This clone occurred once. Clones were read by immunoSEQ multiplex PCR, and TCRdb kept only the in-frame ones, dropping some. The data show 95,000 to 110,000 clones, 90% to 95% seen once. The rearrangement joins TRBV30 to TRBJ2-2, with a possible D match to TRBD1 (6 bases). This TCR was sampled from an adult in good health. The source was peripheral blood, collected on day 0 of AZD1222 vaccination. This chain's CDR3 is CAWKIQGLGTGELFF. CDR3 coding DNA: TGTGCCTGGAAAATTCAGGGGCTGGGTACCGGGGAGCTGTTTTTT.